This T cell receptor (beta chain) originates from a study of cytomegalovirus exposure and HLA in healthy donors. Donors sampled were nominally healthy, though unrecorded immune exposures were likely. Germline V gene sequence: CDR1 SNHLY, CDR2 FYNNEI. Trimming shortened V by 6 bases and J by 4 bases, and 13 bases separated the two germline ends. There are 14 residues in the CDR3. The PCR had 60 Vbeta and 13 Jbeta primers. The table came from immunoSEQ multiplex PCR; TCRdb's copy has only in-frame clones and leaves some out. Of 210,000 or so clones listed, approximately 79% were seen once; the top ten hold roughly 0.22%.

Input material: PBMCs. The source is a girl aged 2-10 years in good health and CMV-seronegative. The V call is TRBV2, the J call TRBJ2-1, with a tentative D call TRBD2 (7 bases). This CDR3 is CASRGGRGYNEQFF. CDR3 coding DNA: TGTGCCAGCAGGGGGGGGCGGGGTTACAATGAGCAGTTCTTC.